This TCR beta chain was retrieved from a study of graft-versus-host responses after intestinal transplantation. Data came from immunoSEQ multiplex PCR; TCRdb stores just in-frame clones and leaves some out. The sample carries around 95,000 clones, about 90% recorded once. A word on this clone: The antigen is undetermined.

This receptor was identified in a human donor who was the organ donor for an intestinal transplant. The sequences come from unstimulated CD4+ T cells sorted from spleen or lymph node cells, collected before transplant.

Written as DNA, the CDR3 is TGCAGTGCTAGCCTTGTGGATACGCAGTATTTT. Its translation is CSASLVDTQYF. The gene calls are TRBV20-1 and TRBJ2-3, with no clear D. CDR1 and CDR2 (germline): DFQATT, SNEGSKA (reference sequence). V dropped 3 bases and J dropped 6 bases, with 7 bases sitting between them. CDR3 length equals 11 residues.